The 14 T cell receptor beta chains reported below all come from one sample, sequenced in a study of T cells in Graves' hyperthyroidism and ophthalmopathy. TCR beta CDR3 regions were amplified from RNA. The HTBI primer set was used in a first-round RT-PCR of the TCR CDR3. TCRdb ran MiXCR on the multiplex PCR reads and lists one entry per CDR3 protein. Of about 46,000 distinct CDR3 sequences listed, more than 40% are singletons. Sequencing was performed on peripheral blood or thyroid tissue (not recorded which). These receptors came from a woman between 50 and 59 years old with Graves' hyperthyroidism.

The chain has TRBV19 and TRBJ2-7, with 10 bases fitting TRBD2. The ends lost 5 bases at V and 4 bases at J; junction bases unmatched: 5. CDR1 and CDR2 from the germline V gene are LNHDA and SQIVND (reference sequence). The CDR3 contains 14 residues. CDR3 bases: TGTGCCAGTAGTGGCTGGGGACTAGCGTACGAGCAGTACTTC. It yields the protein CASSGWGLAYEQYF.

The chain has TRBV9 and TRBJ1-2, with 10 bases identical to TRBD1. The germline CDR1 and CDR2 sequences are SGDLS and YYNGEE. V dropped 4 bases and J dropped 7; count of bases not matched to a gene: 7. The CDR3 length is 14 residues. The CDR3 reads CASSTGQGVSGYTF. The CDR3 nucleotides read TGTGCCAGCAGCACAGGACAGGGGGTATCTGGCTACACCTTC.

At least ten counts were recorded for this clonotype. J is TRBJ2-3 and V is TRBV7-2, with TRBD2 identical over 12 bases. The germline V gene has CDR1 SGHTA and CDR2 FQGNSA. The CDR3 runs to 18 residues. J lost 4 bases, V lost 4 bases, and 12 bases had no gene match. CDR3 amino acids: CASSSPRGLAGFADTQYF. The DNA of the CDR3 is TGTGCCAGCAGCTCCCCCCGAGGACTAGCGGGGTTCGCAGATACGCAGTATTTT.

This sequence joins TRBV9 and TRBJ2-7, with TRBD2 matching over 7 bases. V dropped 3 bases and J dropped 0; count of bases not matched to a gene: 6. CDR1 and CDR2 (germline): SGDLS, YYNGEE. There are 15 residues in the CDR3. The CDR3 loop reads CASSATGGRSYEQYF. The CDR3 DNA follows: TGTGCCAGCAGCGCTACGGGAGGCCGCTCCTACGAGCAGTACTTC.

This clonotype has at least ten counts. V gene TRBV19 combines with J gene TRBJ1-1; D call uncertain. V lost 2 bases and J lost 1, with 8 bases in between. Germline V gene sequence: CDR1 LNHDA, CDR2 SQIVND (reference sequence). The CDR3 has 14 residues. CDR3 coding DNA: TGTGCCAGTAGTATACAGAAGGGGAACACTGAAGCTTTCTTT. The encoded protein is CASSIQKGNTEAFF.

This clonotype has just a few counts. This sequence joins TRBV7-9 and TRBJ1-3, with D uncertain. Trimming shortened V by 5 bases and J by 10 bases, and 9 bases separated the two germline ends. The germline CDR1 and CDR2 sequences are SEHNR and FQNEAQ (reference sequence). This CDR3 is built from 11 residues. Here the CDR3 DNA reads TGTGCCAGCAGCAAGCGGGAAACCATATATTTT. It codes for CASSKRETIYF.

In this sample, this clonotype turned up many times. The chain recombines TRBV20-1 with TRBJ1-1; unclear D gene. Germline values: CDR1 DFQATT, CDR2 SNEGSKA (reference sequence). V lost 6 bases and J lost 0, with 5 bases in between. This CDR3 is 11 amino acids long. This chain's CDR3 is CSALMNTEAFF. CDR3 nucleotides: TGCAGTGCCCTTATGAACACTGAAGCTTTCTTT.

The chain has TRBV6-5 and TRBJ1-1, with 7 bases identical to TRBD1. Germline CDR1 reads MNHEY; CDR2 reads SVGAGI. V lost 7 bases to trimming and J lost 2 bases; unmatched junction nucleotides: 7. The CDR3 sequence is 14 residues long. CDR3 nucleotides: TGTGCCAGCAATAACAGGGGCCCCAACACTGAAGCTTTCTTT. Translating it yields CASNNRGPNTEAFF.

The rearrangement links TRBV25-1 to TRBJ1-2, with a possible D match to TRBD1 (6 bases). The CDR3 spans 16 residues. The germline V gene has CDR1 MGHDK and CDR2 SYGVNS. V lost 4 bases and J lost 2, with 17 bases in between. The CDR3 protein is CASSAHTGLKNYGYTF. CDR3 nucleotide sequence: TGTGCCAGCAGTGCACATACAGGGCTAAAGAACTATGGCTACACCTTC.

The chain is built from TRBV7-6 and TRBJ2-6; 9 bases match TRBD1. The CDR3 extends over 19 amino acids. Germline CDR1 SGHVS, CDR2 FNYEAQ. Unmatched junction bases numbered 9, after V lost 3 bases and J lost 0 bases. The CDR3 DNA is TGTGCCAGCAGCTTTCCCCCGGGACAGGGCGCCTCTGGGGCCAACGTCCTGACTTTC. It encodes CASSFPPGQGASGANVLTF.

The rearrangement links TRBV10-3 to TRBJ2-6; 7 bases match TRBD1. Germline CDR1 is ENHRY and CDR2 is SYGVKD. Germline trimming cut 5 bases from V and 4 bases from J; bases unmatched to any gene: 2. This CDR3 has 14 residues. The CDR3 is CAISPGQGANVLTF. The CDR3 bases are TGTGCCATCAGTCCGGGACAGGGGGCCAACGTCCTGACTTTC.

J is TRBJ2-5 and V is TRBV2, with D possibly matching TRBD1 (5 bases). The CDR3 has 13 amino acids. Trimming removed 2 bases from V and 5 bases from J, with 9 bases in between. Germline assignment: CDR1 SNHLY and CDR2 FYNNEI. In DNA form, the CDR3 reads TGTGCCAGCAGTGAATGGGCAGGGGAGACCCAGTACTTC. Residues: CASSEWAGETQYF.

CDR3 coding DNA: TGTGCCAGCAGCTTTGGACTAGCGGGATCACCCCTCCACTTT. This sequence encodes CASSFGLAGSPLHF. V and J are TRBV7-2 and TRBJ1-6; no clear D. Germline loops: CDR1 SGHTA, CDR2 FQGNSA. The length of the CDR3 is 14 residues. V was shortened by 3 bases and J by 10 bases, with 13 bases between the two germline ends.

This clonotype turned up a few times. A much larger clone differs by one base, so this may be a read error. This chain uses TRBV4-1 with TRBJ2-2; D gene unclear. The germline V gene encodes CDR1 MGHRA and CDR2 YSYEKL. Trimming took 6 bases from V and 7 from J, leaving 18 bases between them. The CDR3 totals 15 residues. The CDR3 protein is CASRKSRRGSGELFF. The CDR3 bases are TGCGCCAGCAGGAAGAGCAGGCGCGGAAGCGGGGAGCTGTTTTTT.